This TCR beta chain derives from a study of blood T cells in healthy people across ages. Study-wide findings and caveats: Without sorted subsets, naive and antigen-experienced compartments could not be conclusively compared.

Primers used in a second PCR of roughly 6 to 11 cycles were a sample-barcoded 5' primer and a J-beta primer mix. Every sample produced at least 2.5 million CDR3-containing paired-end reads. TCRdb recomputed calls from the 5' RACE reads with MiXCR, one row per CDR3 protein. Here the sample spans around 1,900,000 distinct CDR3 sequences, more than 35% being singletons. As concerns this clonotype: Its target is unknown.

Trimming took 1 base from V and 2 from J; bases not matched to a gene: 4. The V gene's germline CDR1 is SNHLY and CDR2 FYNNEI. The CDR3 consists of 17 residues. The material sequenced was blood. The sequence came from a human donor in good health. This chain connects TRBV2 to TRBJ1-6, with 8 bases matching TRBD1. The CDR3 loop is CASSEGTGIPYNSPLHF. The CDR3 DNA reads as TGTGCCAGCAGTGAAGGGACAGGGATTCCCTATAATTCACCCCTCCACTTT.